These 28 T cell receptor beta chains were sequenced from one sample in a study of beta chain features in type 1 diabetes. The investigators reverse transcribed all of the isolated RNA, so they sequenced expressed TCRB transcripts. Measured with immunoSEQ multiplex PCR; TCRdb has only the in-frame clones, and not every one. The profile shows 200,000 to 250,000 clones, around 65% of them singletons. The sample consisted of naive CD4+ T cells from blood. The receptor source for this set is a young man in good health.

A few counts support this clone. The genes are TRBV5-1 and TRBJ2-7; 9 bases line up with TRBD2. Germline V gene lookup returns CDR1 SGHRS and CDR2 YFSETQ. This CDR3 spans 15 amino acids. Trimming removed 0 bases from V and 7 bases from J; junction bases left unmatched: 8. CDR3 coding DNA: TGCGCCAGCAGCTTGGGTTCTAGCGGGAATAAAGAGCAGTACTTC. Amino acids: CASSLGSSGNKEQYF.

The rearrangement joins TRBV29-1 to TRBJ2-7, with D perhaps TRBD1 (5 bases). Germline-derived CDR1 and CDR2 are SQVTM and ANQGSEA. The CDR3 contains 14 residues. V lost 3 bases to trimming and J lost 5 bases, with 17 bases between them. For the CDR3, the DNA is TGCAGCGTTGAGGGCCAGGGATTCCCCAACGAGCAGTACTTC. Translated, it gives CSVEGQGFPNEQYF.

This clone was detected a few times. The rearrangement uses TRBV20-1 and TRBJ2-5; no clear D gene. Trimming shortened V by 5 bases and J by 5 bases, and 6 bases separated the two germline ends. Germline CDR1 is DFQATT and CDR2 is SNEGSKA (reference sequence). The CDR3 has 10 residues. Here the CDR3 reads CSAVSETQYF. The DNA for the CDR3 is TGCAGTGCTGTCTCGGAGACCCAGTACTTC.

This sequence joins TRBV28 and TRBJ2-6; D is possibly TRBD1 (5 bases). Between the trimmed V and J ends, which lost 3 bases and 1 base, there was a span of 13 bases. The CDR3 length is 17 residues. CDR1 is MDHEN and CDR2 is SYDVKM in the germline V gene. This CDR3 reads CASSFGQGVSGANVLTF. For the CDR3, the DNA is TGTGCCAGCAGTTTCGGGCAGGGCGTTTCTGGGGCCAACGTCCTGACTTTC.

A few counts support this clone. The chain recombines TRBV30 with TRBJ1-6; TRBD1 matches at 7 bases. V shed 7 bases, J shed 7 bases, and the junction held 10 bases outside the gene matches. This CDR3 has 14 residues. The germline gives CDR1 GTSNPN, CDR2 SVGIG (reference sequence). CDR3: CAYSTGQVNSPLHF. CDR3 nucleotides: TGTGCCTACTCGACAGGACAGGTCAATTCACCCCTCCACTTT. The full variable domain, rest sourced from reference TRBV30 and TRBJ1-6, is SQTIHQWPATLVQPVGSPLSLECTVEGTSNPNLYWYRQAAGRGLQLLFYSVGIGQISSEVPQNLSASRPQDRQFILSSKKLLLSDSGFYLCAYSTGQVNSPLHFGNGTRLTVT.

CDR3 sequence: CAWAGVGGRQFF. CDR3 coding DNA: TGTGCCTGGGCGGGTGTTGGCGGTAGGCAGTTCTTC. The V call is TRBV30, the J call TRBJ2-1; weak D call: TRBD2 (5 bases). Germline V gene data show CDR1 as GTSNPN and CDR2 as SVGIG (reference sequence). Trimming removed 5 bases at V and 12 bases at J, with 17 bases between. This CDR3 comprises 12 residues.

This clone was counted only a few times. The genes are TRBV9 and TRBJ2-5; 7 nucleotides align to TRBD2. J was trimmed by 2 bases and V by 1 base; bases with no gene match: 5. CDR3 length: 15 residues. Germline lookup yields CDR1 SGDLS and CDR2 YYNGEE. The CDR3, as DNA: TGTGCCAGCAGCGTAAGTTCTAGCGGACAAGAGACCCAGTACTTC. Amino acid sequence: CASSVSSSGQETQYF.

This clone appeared a single time. Other nucleotide sequences from this sample produce the same CDR3. The rearrangement joins TRBV29-1 to TRBJ1-1; D is unclear. V was cut by 4 bases and J by 0 bases, with 9 bases left in between. This CDR3 region has 13 residues. Germline CDR1 reads SQVTM; CDR2 reads ANQGSEA. The CDR3 spells CSVAGLMNTEAFF. The DNA of the CDR3 is TGCAGCGTTGCGGGTCTGATGAACACTGAAGCTTTCTTT.

This chain uses TRBV7-2 with TRBJ2-5; D is unresolved. Trimming shortened V by 5 bases and J by 5 bases, and 15 bases separated the two germline ends. This CDR3 region has 14 residues. CDR1 is SGHTA, CDR2 FQGNSA, per germline. CDR3 nucleotides: TGTGCCAGCAGCCTGAGGTCGATCCAGGAGACCCAGTACTTC. Protein sequence: CASSLRSIQETQYF.

This clone has just a few counts. This rearrangement joins TRBV2 to TRBJ1-6, with D unresolved. Trimming took 10 bases from V and 9 from J, leaving 10 bases between them. There are 11 residues in the CDR3. CDR1 is SNHLY, CDR2 FYNNEI, per germline. CDR3 loop: CATGRSSPLHF. CDR3 nucleotides: TGTGCCACCGGCCGTAGTTCACCCCTCCACTTT.

The chain uses TRBV29-1 and TRBJ2-5; D is unclear. Trimming took off 5 bases at V and 5 bases at J, with 15 bases between the two ends. This CDR3 contains 13 residues. CDR1 SQVTM and CDR2 ANQGSEA come from the germline V gene. This CDR3 is CSVHWAFLETQYF. The CDR3 nucleotides read TGCAGCGTTCACTGGGCTTTTCTGGAGACCCAGTACTTC.

The J gene is TRBJ2-3, the V gene TRBV29-1; D is perhaps TRBD1 (5 bases). This CDR3 has 13 residues. The ends were cut back, 3 bases at V and 5 bases at J, with 12 bases in the middle. CDR1 and CDR2 from the germline V gene are SQVTM and ANQGSEA. The CDR3 DNA reads TGCAGCGTTGAGGGGCCGGGCCGAGATACGCAGTATTTT. Protein product: CSVEGPGRDTQYF.

Concerning this clone: Other DNA sequences in the same sample also yield this CDR3. The genes are TRBV25-1 and TRBJ2-3; D unresolved. Germline values: CDR1 MGHDK, CDR2 SYGVNS. The CDR3 has 13 amino acids. The ends were cut back, 2 bases at V and 1 base at J, with 4 bases in the middle. The CDR3 region has the DNA TGTGCCAGCAGTGAACCCGGCACAGATACGCAGTATTTT. This codes for CASSEPGTDTQYF.

This rearrangement joins TRBV18 to TRBJ2-3; TRBD2 is a possible D gene (6 bases). There are 14 residues in the CDR3. Germline V gene data show CDR1 as KGHSH and CDR2 as LQKENI. Trimming removed 8 bases at V and 2 bases at J, with 14 bases between. CDR3 sequence reads: CASRRESYTDTQYF. CDR3 bases: TGTGCCAGCCGTCGGGAGTCGTACACAGATACGCAGTATTTT.

This clone was counted between two and nine times. The CDR3 DNA sequence: TGTGCCAGCAGCTTTGGGGAGACCCAGTACTTC. This translates into CASSFGETQYF. The V call is TRBV7-8, the J call TRBJ2-5; D remains unclear. This CDR3 has 11 residues. Germline V gene lookup returns CDR1 SGHVS and CDR2 FQNEAQ. Trimming cost V 3 bases and J 5 bases, with 4 bases left between them.

This clone was seen a handful of times. The sample carries other DNA sequences with the same CDR3. This chain joins TRBV30 and TRBJ2-7, with D tentatively TRBD2 (5 bases). The CDR3 sequence is 12 residues long. Germline assignment: CDR1 GTSNPN and CDR2 SVGIG (reference sequence). The V end lost 3 bases, the J end lost 2 bases, and 8 bases lay between the germline ends. The CDR3 protein is CAWSTGTYEQYF. For the CDR3, the DNA is TGTGCCTGGAGCACCGGGACCTACGAGCAGTACTTC.

This clone was detected once. The genes are TRBV29-1 and TRBJ2-7, with D maybe TRBD1 (6 bases). The CDR3 is 13 amino acids. V lost 5 bases, J lost 6 bases, and 17 bases lay in between. The germline CDR1 and CDR2 sequences are SQVTM and ANQGSEA. The CDR3 sequence: CSVSPLTGREQYF. The CDR3 bases are TGCAGCGTTTCTCCCCTAACAGGGCGCGAGCAGTACTTC.

The chain is built from TRBV2 and TRBJ1-2, with 7 bases fitting TRBD1. V shed 1 base and J 8 bases; nucleotides not matched to a gene: 10. The germline CDR1 and CDR2 sequences are SNHLY and FYNNEI. The CDR3 is 15 residues long. For the CDR3, the DNA is TGTGCCAGCAGTGAAGGAGGAGGGGGCGCGAAAGGCTACACCTTC. This codes for CASSEGGGGAKGYTF.

The chain is built from TRBV7-2 and TRBJ2-3; 9 nucleotides match TRBD2. V trimming: 5 bases; J trimming: 0 bases; junction bases outside the gene matches: 9. CDR1 is SGHTA and CDR2 is FQGNSA in the germline V gene. This CDR3 is built from 17 residues. Written as DNA, the CDR3 is TGTGCCAGCAGCCCCCGGACTAGCGCCACTAGCACAGATACGCAGTATTTT. Translated: CASSPRTSATSTDTQYF. The variable domain in full, with the rest retrieved from reference TRBV7-2 and TRBJ2-3, is GAGVSQSPSNKVTEKGKDVELRCDPISGHTALYWYRQSLGQGLEFLIYFQGNSAPDKSGLPSDRFSAERTGGSVSTLTIQRTQQEDSAVYLCASSPRTSATSTDTQYFGPGTRLTVL.

This sequence joins TRBV4-3 and TRBJ2-7; the D gene is possibly TRBD2 (7 bases). Germline V gives CDR1 LGHNA, CDR2 YSLEER. Deletions cut 1 base from V and 3 bases from J, with 13 bases between. The CDR3 runs to 15 residues. The chain's CDR3 is CASSQGEGVDYEQYF. The CDR3 region has the DNA TGCGCCAGCAGCCAAGGGGAGGGGGTTGACTACGAGCAGTACTTC.

The V and J genes are TRBV30 and TRBJ2-1; weak D call: TRBD1 (6 bases). Trimming stripped 4 bases from V and 5 bases from J, with 15 bases between. The CDR3 has 14 residues. The germline gives CDR1 GTSNPN, CDR2 SVGIG (reference sequence). DNA of the CDR3: TGTGCCTGGAACGCGCAGGGGAGCCACAATGAGCAGTTCTTC. Translation: CAWNAQGSHNEQFF.

This clone was counted once. The chain links TRBV30 to TRBJ1-1; D is possibly TRBD1 (5 bases). CDR1 is GTSNPN, CDR2 SVGIG, per germline (reference sequence). V was trimmed by 6 bases and J by 4 bases, leaving 12 bases between them. This CDR3 region has 12 residues. Written as DNA, the CDR3 is TGTGCCTGTAGCAGGGAGGGCACTGAAGCTTTCTTT. It translates to CACSREGTEAFF.

The chain links TRBV19 to TRBJ1-2; maybe TRBD1 (6 bases). The V end was cut by 5 bases, the J end by 6 bases, with 10 bases between. There are 12 residues in the CDR3. In germline, CDR1 is LNHDA, CDR2 SQIVND (reference sequence). CDR3 coding DNA: TGTGCCAGTAGTGGACAGAGAAATGGCTACACCTTC. Amino acid sequence: CASSGQRNGYTF. Full variable domain (missing parts from reference TRBV19 and TRBJ1-2): DGGITQSPKYLFRKEGQNVTLSCEQNLNHDAMYWYRQDPGQGLRLIYYSQIVNDFQKGDIAEGYSVSREKKESFPLTVTSAQKNPTAFYLCASSGQRNGYTFGSGTRLTVV.

The rearrangement links TRBV5-1 to TRBJ2-1; TRBD2 agrees at 8 bases. The J segment lost 6 bases and the V segment lost 2 bases, leaving 4 bases of the junction unmatched. Germline V gene sequence: CDR1 SGHRS, CDR2 YFSETQ. This CDR3 comprises 14 residues. The DNA of the CDR3 is TGCGCCAGCAGCTTATTGGGGACTAGCAATGAGCAGTTCTTC. It translates to CASSLLGTSNEQFF. Supplemented by reference TRBV5-1 and TRBJ2-1, the full variable domain reads KAGVTQTPRYLIKTRGQQVTLSCSPISGHRSVSWYQQTPGQGLQFLFEYFSETQRNKGNFPGRFSGRQFSNSRSEMNVSTLELGDSALYLCASSLLGTSNEQFFGPGTRLTVL.

The chain is built from TRBV7-6 and TRBJ1-2; D uncertain. V was trimmed by 1 base and J by 4 bases, leaving 7 bases between them. This CDR3 spans 13 amino acids. Germline V lookup: CDR1 SGHVS, CDR2 FNYEAQ. As DNA, the CDR3 is TGTGCCAGCAGCTTAGGGGAGAGCTATGGCTACACCTTC. Amino acids: CASSLGESYGYTF.

This rearrangement joins TRBV23-1 to TRBJ2-2, with D unresolved. TRBV23-1 is an open reading frame, and its role is uncertain. CDR3 size: 13 residues. V dropped 0 bases and J dropped 4 bases, with 3 bases sitting between them. CDR3 DNA: TGCGCCAGCAGTCAATCTCCCACCGGGGAGCTGTTTTTT. It specifies CASSQSPTGELFF.

This clone was seen a single time. The chain uses TRBV4-3 and TRBJ2-2, with a tentative D call TRBD1 (5 bases). This CDR3 is 16 amino acids long. V was trimmed by 0 bases and J by 3 bases, leaving 11 bases between them. CDR1 and CDR2 (germline): LGHNA, YSLEER. CDR3 DNA sequence: TGCGCCAGCAGCCAAGATAGGACATACGACACCGGGGAGCTGTTTTTT. This codes for CASSQDRTYDTGELFF.

The chain uses TRBV30 and TRBJ2-1; D might be TRBD2 (6 bases). V was trimmed by 3 bases and J by 5 bases, leaving 8 bases between them. Per germline, CDR1 GTSNPN and CDR2 SVGIG (reference sequence). CDR3 length: 12 residues. DNA of the CDR3: TGTGCCTGGAGGGAGGGGAACAATGAGCAGTTCTTC. Protein sequence: CAWREGNNEQFF.